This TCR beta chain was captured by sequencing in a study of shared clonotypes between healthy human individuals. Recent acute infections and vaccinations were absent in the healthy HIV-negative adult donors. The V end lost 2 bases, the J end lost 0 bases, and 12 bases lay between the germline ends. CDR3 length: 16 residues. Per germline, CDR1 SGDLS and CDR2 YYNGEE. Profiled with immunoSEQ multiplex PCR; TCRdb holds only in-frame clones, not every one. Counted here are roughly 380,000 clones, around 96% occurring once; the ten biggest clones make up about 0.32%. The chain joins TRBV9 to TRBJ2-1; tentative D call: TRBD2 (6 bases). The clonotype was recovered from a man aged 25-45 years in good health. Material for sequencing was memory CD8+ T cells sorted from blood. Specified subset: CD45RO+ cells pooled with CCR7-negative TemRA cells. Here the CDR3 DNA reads TGTGCCAGCAGCGTGGGGGGTGGTAGCTCCTACAATGAGCAGTTCTTC. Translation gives CASSVGGGSSYNEQFF.